The 13 T cell receptor beta chains below were found in one sample sequenced in a study of identical twins. MiXCR was run by TCRdb on the 5' RACE reads, yielding one entry per CDR3 protein. Here the sample spans about 720,000 distinct CDR3 sequences, about 20% being singletons. Separately, the same data were catalogued under a study of T cells expressing NK-cell markers.

Material: PBMCs. The receptors were sampled from a woman aged 18-29 years in good health.

The chain has TRBV24-1 and TRBJ2-7; tentative D call: TRBD1 (5 bases). Trimming shortened V by 3 bases and J by 7 bases, and 12 bases separated the two germline ends. The CDR3 length is 13 residues. Germline V gives CDR1 KGHDR, CDR2 SFDVKD. CDR3 DNA sequence: TGTGCCACCAGTGATCCACCCAGGACAGAGCAGTACTTC. Protein: CATSDPPRTEQYF.

The CDR3 loop reads CASSLGWESEQFF. CDR3 DNA: TGTGCCAGCAGCTTGGGATGGGAGAGTGAGCAGTTCTTC. The J gene is TRBJ2-1, the V gene TRBV5-6; D possibly corresponds to TRBD2 (5 bases). CDR1 is SGHDT and CDR2 is YYEEEE in the germline V gene. The CDR3 totals 13 residues. Trimming shortened V by 0 bases and J by 9 bases, and 10 bases separated the two germline ends.

The chain joins TRBV12-5 to TRBJ1-3; tentative D call: TRBD1 (5 bases). The CDR3 sequence is 16 residues long. The ends were cut back, 6 bases at V and 0 bases at J, with 15 bases in the middle. From germline, CDR1 is LGHNT and CDR2 FRNRAP. CDR3 amino acids: CASGGTAGSSGNTIYF. CDR3 nucleotides: TGTGCTAGTGGGGGGACGGCGGGGAGCTCTGGAAACACCATATATTTT.

This clonotype appeared many times. The V and J genes are TRBV6-1 and TRBJ2-3, with D perhaps matching TRBD2 (6 bases). Per the germline V gene, CDR1 is MNHNS and CDR2 is SASEGT. This CDR3 region has 16 residues. With 3 bases removed from V and 2 bases from J, the gap between germline ends came to 15 bases. DNA for the CDR3: TGTGCCAGCAGTGAGGGGAGCGGGCTATACACAGATACGCAGTATTTT. Its translation: CASSEGSGLYTDTQYF.

V and J are TRBV20-1 and TRBJ2-3; weak D call: TRBD1 (5 bases). The CDR3 covers 15 residues. The germline gives CDR1 DFQATT, CDR2 SNEGSKA (reference sequence). The V end lost 2 bases, the J end lost 2 bases, and 14 bases lay between the germline ends. The CDR3 region is CSARPRQGYTDTQYF. The DNA of the CDR3 is TGCAGTGCTAGACCCCGGCAGGGCTACACAGATACGCAGTATTTT.

The chain uses TRBV12-3 or TRBV12-4 and TRBJ1-2; tentatively, D is TRBD1 (6 bases). This CDR3 comprises 13 residues. Trimming removed 5 bases at V and 6 bases at J, with 13 bases between. The CDR3: CASSPTGPDGYTF. In nucleotides, the CDR3 is TGTGCCAGCAGTCCTACAGGGCCTGATGGCTACACCTTC.

This chain joins TRBV4-3 and TRBJ2-1, with a tentative D call TRBD1 (6 bases). The CDR3 is 15 residues long. Germline values: CDR1 LGHNA, CDR2 YSLEER. Trimming took 4 bases from V and 10 from J, leaving 20 bases between them. The CDR3 reads CASSRSRGSVREQFF. In DNA form, the CDR3 reads TGCGCCAGCAGCCGCTCAAGGGGGTCAGTCAGGGAGCAGTTCTTC.

This clonotype was found a few times. This chain joins TRBV20-1 and TRBJ2-5; D remains ambiguous. Germline CDR1 reads DFQATT; CDR2 reads SNEGSKA (reference sequence). V lost 6 bases, J lost 1 base, and 6 bases lay in between. This CDR3 is built from 11 residues. CDR3 loop: CSARPQETQYF. The CDR3 DNA is TGCAGTGCGAGGCCCCAAGAGACCCAGTACTTC.

This clonotype appeared many times. The rearrangement uses TRBV12-3 or TRBV12-4 and TRBJ1-1; 8 bases align to TRBD1. The V segment lost 5 bases and the J segment 6 bases; nucleotides outside the gene matches: 11. The CDR3 is 15 residues long. The CDR3 DNA sequence: TGTGCCAGCAGTCCAGGGGGCCTGAAGGATTCTGAAGCTTTCTTT. Amino acids: CASSPGGLKDSEAFF.

The genes are TRBV20-1 and TRBJ2-5; D might be TRBD1 (6 bases). CDR3 length: 13 residues. CDR1 is DFQATT and CDR2 is SNEGSKA in the germline V gene (reference sequence). V was shortened by 4 bases and J by 1 base, with 10 bases between the two germline ends. DNA of the CDR3: TGCAGTGCTACCTCGGACAGCCAAGAGACCCAGTACTTC. Translated, it gives CSATSDSQETQYF.

The chain combines TRBV10-1 with TRBJ2-1; 7 bases are a match to TRBD2. V trimming: 3 bases; J trimming: 7 bases; junction bases outside the gene matches: 9. The V gene's germline CDR1 is WNHNN and CDR2 SYGVQD (reference sequence). This CDR3 contains 15 residues. DNA of the CDR3: TGCGCCAGCAGTGATAGAGTAGCGGGCGTGAATGAGCAGTTCTTC. Its translation is CASSDRVAGVNEQFF.

The genes are TRBV18 and TRBJ2-5, with a tentative D call TRBD1 (6 bases). Germline V gene sequence: CDR1 KGHSH, CDR2 LQKENI. V shed 1 base and J shed 1 base, with 13 bases lying between them. The CDR3 is made up of 16 amino acids. The CDR3 protein is CASSPLGASTQETQYF. The CDR3, as DNA: TGTGCCAGCTCACCACTGGGGGCTAGCACCCAAGAGACCCAGTACTTC.

In this sample, this clonotype turned up many times. This chain links TRBV20-1 with TRBJ1-4, with D unclear. Germline V CDR1 and CDR2: DFQATT, SNEGSKA (reference sequence). V was trimmed by 0 bases and J by 5 bases, leaving 7 bases between them. The CDR3 runs to 13 residues. The CDR3, as DNA: TGCAGTGCTAGAGACAGTAGAAATGAAAAACTGTTTTTT. This sequence encodes CSARDSRNEKLFF.